The clone carrying this TCR beta chain has a count of ten or more. The sample comes from a study of neurological immune-mediated disorders. TCRdb re-called the 5' RACE reads through MiXCR, storing one row per CDR3 protein. The sample lists approximately 50,000 distinct CDR3 sequences, 10% occurring once. With 6 bases removed from V and 1 base from J, the gap between germline ends came to 22 bases. From germline, CDR1 is MDHEN and CDR2 SYDVKM. The CDR3 has 17 amino acids. Sequencing was carried out using PBMCs. This rearrangement joins TRBV28 to TRBJ2-7, with D maybe TRBD2 (5 bases). This TCR derives from a man aged 70-80 years with HTLV-1-associated myelopathy (HAM/TSP). The CDR3 is CASRDPPDSFRSYEQYF. DNA for the CDR3: TGTGCCAGCAGAGACCCTCCGGACTCTTTTAGGTCCTACGAGCAGTACTTC.